This T cell receptor (beta chain) was sequenced in a study of neoadjuvant nivolumab and ipilimumab in lung cancer. Study observations and caveats: A small number of samples were TCR sequenced.

Sequenced by immunoSEQ multiplex PCR; TCRdb stores in-frame clones only, minus some. The data contain over 25,000 clones, 92% of them seen just once; the ten biggest clones take up 2% to 2.5%. Concerning this clone itself: Its antigen is not known.

The CDR3 extends over 15 amino acids. CDR1 and CDR2 from the germline V gene are MNHEY and SVGAGI. V shed 7 bases and J 1 base; nucleotides not matched to a gene: 8. Sequencing used peripheral blood, obtained after neoadjuvant nivolumab, alone or with ipilimumab, at or shortly before surgery. The clonotype originates from an adult with non-small cell lung cancer. V usage is TRBV6-5 and J usage is TRBJ1-2, with 8 bases fitting TRBD1. The CDR3 region is CASKAGTGDNYGYTF. DNA for the CDR3: TGTGCCAGCAAAGCCGGGACAGGTGATAACTATGGCTACACCTTC.